The clone carrying this T cell receptor beta chain was recorded many times. Its antigen is currently unknown. The data are from a study of T cells in Graves' hyperthyroidism and ophthalmopathy. The TCR beta CDR3 regions underwent amplification using RNA transcripts as the source. First-round RT-PCR of the TCR CDR3 relied on the HTBI primer set. TCRdb reanalysed the multiplex PCR reads using MiXCR and keeps one entry per CDR3 protein. The sample includes about 400,000 distinct CDR3 sequences, around 15% seen only once; the top ten take around 30%. Study results and caveats: Blood samples included most of the expanded thyroid clonotypes exceeding 0.001. Prediction of ophthalmopathy progression came a median roughly 7.1 months pre-onset.

Per the germline V gene, CDR1 is SNHLY and CDR2 is FYNNEI. Between the trimmed V and J ends, which lost 3 bases and 1 base, there was a span of 13 bases. The CDR3 is made up of 16 amino acids. Among ophthalmopathy patients, the Clinical Activity Score reached at least 3, the NOSPECS grade reached at least 4, and duration remained under 3 months. Diagnoses were established using clinical symptoms, serum thyroxine and TRAb, thyroid ultrasound and orbital computed tomography. The sequenced sample was blood. This receptor was taken from a man aged 50-60 years with Graves' ophthalmopathy. V gene TRBV2 combines with J gene TRBJ1-5, with TRBD1 as a possible D gene (5 bases). CDR3 DNA sequence: TGTGCCAGCAGTGACAGGGCGGGGGTGAGCAATCAGCCCCAGCATTTT. Encoded protein: CASSDRAGVSNQPQHF.